These 23 T cell receptor beta chains came from one sample sequenced in a study of esophageal squamous cell carcinoma under preoperative chemotherapy. TCRdb used MiXCR to reprocess the PCR reads, holding one entry per CDR3 protein. The sample lists tens of thousands of distinct CDR3 sequences; 45% to 55% were seen once. The time point here: before preoperative PTX-NDP chemotherapy. Specimen collection occurred from a patient given preoperative chemotherapy. The source of these receptors is a human donor with esophageal squamous cell carcinoma. The donor label of this sample is uncertain.

This clonotype occurred a few times. The chain carries TRBV5-1 and TRBJ2-3, with TRBD2 matching over 12 bases. Germline V gives CDR1 SGHRS, CDR2 YFSETQ. This CDR3 has 17 residues. J gave up 4 bases and V 0 bases, and 6 bases lay outside the gene matches. Here the CDR3 reads CASSLGDLAGGPDTQYF. In DNA, the CDR3 is TGCGCCAGCAGCTTGGGGGATCTAGCGGGAGGGCCAGATACGCAGTATTTT.

The genes are TRBV10-2 and TRBJ2-7, with 11 positions matching TRBD2. J gave up 5 bases and V 4 bases, and 4 bases lay outside the gene matches. CDR1 WSHSY and CDR2 SAAADI come from the germline V gene. This CDR3 spans 14 amino acids. CDR3 loop: CASSVLAGDNEQYF. The CDR3 coding sequence is TGCGCCAGCAGTGTACTAGCGGGAGATAACGAGCAGTACTTC.

Many counts were recorded for this clonotype. The chain employs TRBV11-3 and TRBJ2-1; 8 bases match TRBD1. Trimming removed 6 bases from V and 5 bases from J; junction bases left unmatched: 0. CDR3 length: 12 residues. Germline assignment: CDR1 SGHNT and CDR2 YENEEA. The CDR3 region has the DNA TGTGCCAGCAGGGGACAGGACAATGAGCAGTTCTTC. Amino acids: CASRGQDNEQFF. The full variable domain, with the rest looked up from reference TRBV11-3 and TRBJ2-1, is EAGVVQSPRYKIIEKKQPVAFWCNPISGHNTLYWYLQNLGQGPELLIRYENEEAVDDSQLPKDRFSAERLKGVDSTLKIQPAELGDSAVYLCASRGQDNEQFFGPGTRLTVL.

This clonotype was picked up many times. The rearrangement links TRBV27 to TRBJ2-1; D unclear. Germline loops: CDR1 MNHEY, CDR2 SMNVEV (reference sequence). The CDR3 has 10 amino acids. The V end lost 8 bases, the J end lost 12 bases, and 11 bases lay between the germline ends. The CDR3 loop is CASFNKGQFF. CDR3 sequence (DNA): TGTGCCAGCTTCAACAAAGGGCAGTTCTTC.

The gene calls are TRBV5-6 and TRBJ2-1, with D possibly being TRBD1 (6 bases). CDR1 and CDR2 from the germline V gene are SGHDT and YYEEEE. V was pared by 4 bases and J by 0 bases, with 11 bases between. The CDR3 runs 15 residues. The CDR3 DNA reads TGTGCCAGCAGCCCCGGACAGCGCTCCTACAATGAGCAGTTCTTC. Translation gives CASSPGQRSYNEQFF.

This clonotype was seen a handful of times. The chain employs TRBV7-2 and TRBJ2-4; D could derive from TRBD1 or TRBD2 (6 bases each). Looked up from germline, CDR1 is SGHTA and CDR2 is FQGNSA. Trimming left V 1 base short and J 13 bases short, with 11 bases between. The CDR3 consists of 12 residues. The CDR3 region is CASSLDPGAQYF. The CDR3 coding sequence is TGTGCCAGCAGCTTAGATCCGGGGGCCCAGTACTTC.

The V call is TRBV7-2, the J call TRBJ2-5, with a weak D call TRBD1 (7 bases). The germline V and J ends were trimmed by 4 bases and 0 bases, with 21 bases remaining between them. This CDR3 contains 18 residues. Germline V gene lookup returns CDR1 SGHTA and CDR2 FQGNSA. The CDR3 DNA sequence: TGTGCCAGCAGCTATAGGGGGCTCGGGGGCCGTGACCAAGAGACCCAGTACTTC. It codes for CASSYRGLGGRDQETQYF.

CDR3 nucleotide sequence: TGTGCGGGTACCGGGGCCGGGGACCAAGACACTCAGTACTTC. Encoded protein: CAGTGAGDQDTQYF. V usage is TRBV12-3 or TRBV12-4 and J usage is TRBJ2-5; the D gene could be TRBD1 or TRBD2 (5 bases each). The CDR3 consists of 14 residues.

Details on this clonotype: This may come from a read error, since a much larger clone is one base off. The CDR3 ends on some other residue instead of the conserved phenylalanine or tryptophan, so this is likely a read error. The V call is TRBV15, the J call TRBJ2-1; TRBD2 might be the D (6 bases). CDR3 length equals 14 residues. V lost 0 bases to trimming and J lost 8 bases, with 11 bases between them. Germline loops: CDR1 LNHNV, CDR2 YYDKDF (reference sequence). The CDR3 loop is CATSRDGGIDEQFL. The CDR3 DNA is TGTGCCACCAGCAGAGATGGGGGGATCGATGAGCAGTTCTTA.

This clonotype was counted between two and nine times. This chain connects TRBV5-1 to TRBJ2-3; 7 positions match TRBD1. The CDR3 runs 15 residues. Germline CDR1 and CDR2: SGHRS and YFSETQ. V shed 5 bases, J shed 4 bases, and the junction held 10 bases outside the gene matches. For the CDR3, the DNA is TGCGCCAGCAGACTCAGCGGACAGGCGGCAGATACGCAGTATTTT. This sequence encodes CASRLSGQAADTQYF.

This clonotype was counted at least ten times. V and J are TRBV7-3 and TRBJ2-7, with 9 positions matching TRBD1. Germline values: CDR1 SGHTA, CDR2 FQGTGA. V shed 5 bases and J 2 bases; nucleotides not matched to a gene: 7. The CDR3 spans 15 residues. The CDR3 sequence: CASSTTGGPTYEQYF. The CDR3, as DNA: TGTGCCAGCAGCACAACAGGGGGCCCCACCTACGAGCAGTACTTC.

The chain couples TRBV12-3 or TRBV12-4 to TRBJ2-1, with D tentatively TRBD1 (6 bases). The length of the CDR3 is 13 residues. Trimming removed 2 bases at V and 13 bases at J, with 15 bases between. DNA for the CDR3: TGTGCCAGCAGTTTACGTGCCCAAGGGGGACAGTTCTTC. Its translation: CASSLRAQGGQFF.

This clonotype occurred many times. The V call is TRBV7-8, the J call TRBJ2-2, with a possible D match to TRBD2 (6 bases). The CDR3 is 14 residues long. The germline V gene encodes CDR1 SGHVS and CDR2 FQNEAQ. Trimming took off 5 bases at V and 3 bases at J, with 10 bases between the two ends. CDR3 bases: TGTGCCAGCAGCCCGGGACTGTACACCGGGGAGCTGTTTTTT. It translates to CASSPGLYTGELFF.

As concerns this clonotype: An end of the junction differs from the germline gene, which may be a read error. The chain links TRBV7-9 to TRBJ2-5; the D call may be TRBD1 or TRBD2 (6 bases each). Per germline, CDR1 SEHNR and CDR2 FQNEAQ (reference sequence). The CDR3 totals 15 residues. This CDR3 is CARGTGGRDQETQYF. The CDR3 bases are TGTGCCAGGGGGACCGGGGGCCGTGACCAGGAGACCCAGTATTTC.

This clonotype was counted between two and nine times. This chain uses TRBV5-1 with TRBJ2-7; D is ambiguous. The V end was cut by 9 bases, the J end by 2 bases, with 12 bases between. The CDR3 runs to 12 residues. Per the germline V gene, CDR1 is SGHRS and CDR2 is YFSETQ. The CDR3 DNA follows: TGCGCCAAAGAGGATTCCCCCTACGAGCAGTACTTC. It specifies CAKEDSPYEQYF.

V is TRBV6-4 and J is TRBJ2-1; D gene ambiguous. The CDR3 totals 13 residues. The V gene's germline CDR1 is MRHNA and CDR2 SNTAGT. The ends were cut back, 3 bases at V and 10 bases at J, with 13 bases in the middle. Here the CDR3 DNA reads TGTGCCAGCAGTGAAGAGATACGGATGGAGCAGTTCTTC. It yields the protein CASSEEIRMEQFF.

The rearrangement links TRBV20-1 to TRBJ2-3, with 10 bases aligning to TRBD2. V was pared by 7 bases and J by 5 bases, with 18 bases of the junction left unmatched. The germline V gene encodes CDR1 DFQATT and CDR2 SNEGSKA (reference sequence). CDR3 length: 17 residues. Here the CDR3 DNA reads TGCAGTGTCACCGAGGGGAAAGCGGGAGGGCCGGGAGATACGCAGTATTTT. Residues: CSVTEGKAGGPGDTQYF.

The chain recombines TRBV4-1 with TRBJ2-1; D may match TRBD1 or TRBD2 (7 bases each). Germline V gives CDR1 MGHRA, CDR2 YSYEKL. Trimming removed 1 base at V and 10 bases at J, with 23 bases between. The CDR3 loop spans 17 amino acids. The CDR3 coding sequence is TGCGCCAGCAGCCAAGGAGGCTGGGGAGGGGGCCGTACCGAGCAGTTCTTC. It specifies CASSQGGWGGGRTEQFF.

This clonotype occurred many times. This chain uses TRBV11-3 with TRBJ2-1; the D is unclear. The end of the DNA is better explained by TRBJ2-7, so the J call may be wrong. The germline gives CDR1 SGHNT, CDR2 YENEEA. The CDR3 has 16 amino acids. CDR3 region: CASSLVRLWSSYEQYF. CDR3 DNA: TGTGCCAGCAGCTTAGTCCGCCTATGGTCCTCCTACGAGCAGTACTTC.

A word on this clonotype: One end of the junction does not line up with germline, which may come from a read error. The rearrangement links TRBV7-3 to TRBJ2-3; possibly TRBD2 for D (7 bases). This CDR3 has 16 residues. CDR1 and CDR2 (germline): SGHTA, FQGTGA. The DNA of the CDR3 is TGTGCCAGCGGGGTGCAAGGGGGGAGGGACCAAGATACCCAGTATTTC. It codes for CASGVQGGRDQDTQYF.

As concerns this clonotype: Likely a read error: the CDR3 ends without its conserved phenylalanine or tryptophan. It is unclear where the CDR3 begins or ends on the DNA, so no DNA is shown, and the CDR3 is as TCRdb lists it. This chain joins TRBV12-3 or TRBV12-4 and TRBJ2-4. The CDR3 has 8 amino acids, counting both end residues. CDR3: CASSFAGD.

The chain couples TRBV7-3 to TRBJ2-5, with 7 bases aligning to TRBD2. Trimming removed 5 bases from V and 0 bases from J; junction bases left unmatched: 12. CDR1 and CDR2 from the germline V gene are SGHTA and FQGTGA. This CDR3 has 17 residues. The CDR3 DNA reads as TGTGCCAGCAGCGTGGGGCCCGGGGGAGGGGACCAAGAGACCCAGTACTTC. It translates to CASSVGPGGGDQETQYF.

This clonotype was recorded many times. The chain has TRBV6-8 and TRBJ2-3, with 10 bases identical to TRBD2. V lost 4 bases, J lost 0 bases, and 16 bases stayed unmatched. Germline V gene lookup returns CDR1 MNHGY and CDR2 SAAAGT. CDR3 length equals 20 residues. CDR3 residues: CASSSLRGAGGSPSTDTQYF. The CDR3 nucleotides are TGTGCCAGCAGTTCCCTCAGAGGAGCGGGAGGGAGTCCCAGCACAGATACGCAGTATTTT.